This entry features one T cell receptor (beta chain) sequence. Its cognate antigen is unknown. The source of the sample is a study of cytomegalovirus exposure and HLA in healthy donors. Points from the study as a whole: Later analysis placed DRB1 highest and HLA-C lowest in TCR association rates, which differed by HLA locus. Analyses of presence/absence relied on an assumption of roughly uniform sequencing depth across donors. In vitro testing confirmed three CMV-associated chains as specific for CMV antigens.

Use of 60 Vbeta and 13 Jbeta primers characterized the PCR. Clones were read by immunoSEQ multiplex PCR, and TCRdb kept only the in-frame ones, dropping some. The table has 150,000 to 200,000 clones, more than 80% seen once. The CDR3 consists of 11 residues. The germline V gene encodes CDR1 MNHNS and CDR2 SASEGT. Trimming took 5 bases from V and 7 from J, leaving 9 bases between them. V is TRBV6-1 and J is TRBJ2-7; D gene uncertain. The specimen was PBMCs. The TCR comes from a woman aged 50 to 65 in good health and CMV-seropositive. As DNA, the CDR3 is TGTGCCAGCAGTTCCCTAGTGGAGCAGTACTTC. This sequence encodes CASSSLVEQYF.